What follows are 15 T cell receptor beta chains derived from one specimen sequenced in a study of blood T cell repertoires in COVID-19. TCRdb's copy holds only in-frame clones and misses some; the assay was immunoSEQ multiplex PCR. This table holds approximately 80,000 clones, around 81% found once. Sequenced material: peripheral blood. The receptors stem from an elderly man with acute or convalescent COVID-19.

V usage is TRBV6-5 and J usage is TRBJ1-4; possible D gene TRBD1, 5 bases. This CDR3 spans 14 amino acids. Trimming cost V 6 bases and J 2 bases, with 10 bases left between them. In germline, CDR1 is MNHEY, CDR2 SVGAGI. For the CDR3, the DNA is TGTGCCAGCAGGCGGGACGGCACTAATGAAAAACTGTTTTTT. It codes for CASRRDGTNEKLFF.

CDR3 sequence reads: CASRVRQGYGYTF. CDR3 DNA sequence: TGTGCCAGTAGAGTGAGACAGGGGTATGGCTACACCTTC. This sequence joins TRBV19 and TRBJ1-2; 8 bases are shared with TRBD1. The CDR3 has 13 amino acids. The V gene end was trimmed by 6 bases and the J gene end by 5 bases; junction bases not matched to a gene: 5. The germline gives CDR1 LNHDA, CDR2 SQIVND (reference sequence).

The CDR3 spells CASSSGLAGGGHEQFF. The CDR3 nucleotides are TGCGCCAGCAGCTCCGGACTAGCGGGTGGCGGTCATGAGCAGTTCTTC. The V call is TRBV5-1, the J call TRBJ2-1; the match to TRBD2 covers 11 bases. V lost 3 bases, J lost 8 bases, and 10 bases stayed unmatched. The CDR3 totals 16 residues. Germline V gene lookup returns CDR1 SGHRS and CDR2 YFSETQ.

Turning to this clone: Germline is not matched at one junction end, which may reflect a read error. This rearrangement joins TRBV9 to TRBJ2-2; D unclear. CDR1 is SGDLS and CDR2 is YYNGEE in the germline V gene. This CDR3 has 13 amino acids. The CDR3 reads CASSVDLAGELFF. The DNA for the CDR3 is TGTGCCAGCAGTGTAGACCTAGCCGGGGAGCTGTTTTTT.

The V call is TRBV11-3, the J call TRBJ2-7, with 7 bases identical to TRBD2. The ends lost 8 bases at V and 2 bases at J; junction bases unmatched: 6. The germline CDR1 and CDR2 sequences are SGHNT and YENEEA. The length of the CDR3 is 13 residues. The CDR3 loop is CASSSGNTYEQYF. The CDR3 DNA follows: TGTGCCAGCTCTAGCGGAAATACCTACGAGCAGTACTTC.

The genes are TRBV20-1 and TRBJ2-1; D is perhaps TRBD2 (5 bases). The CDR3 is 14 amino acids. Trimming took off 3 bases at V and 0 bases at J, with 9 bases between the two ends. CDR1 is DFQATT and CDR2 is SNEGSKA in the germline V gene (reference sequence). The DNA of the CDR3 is TGCAGTGCTAGTCTGAGCGGCTCCTACAATGAGCAGTTCTTC. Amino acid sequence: CSASLSGSYNEQFF.

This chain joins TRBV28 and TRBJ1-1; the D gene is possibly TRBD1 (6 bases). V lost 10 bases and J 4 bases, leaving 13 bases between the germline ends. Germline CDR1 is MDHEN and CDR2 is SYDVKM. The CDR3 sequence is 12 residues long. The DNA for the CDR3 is TGTGCCATCAAGGGGGGGAGCACTGAAGCTTTCTTT. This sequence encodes CAIKGGSTEAFF.

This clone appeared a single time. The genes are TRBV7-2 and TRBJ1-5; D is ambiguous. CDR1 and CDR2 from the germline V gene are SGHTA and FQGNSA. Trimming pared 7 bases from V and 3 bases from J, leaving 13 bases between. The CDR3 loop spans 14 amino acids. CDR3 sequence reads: CASTKHVSNQPQHF. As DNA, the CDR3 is TGTGCCAGCACGAAGCACGTGTCCAATCAGCCCCAGCATTTT. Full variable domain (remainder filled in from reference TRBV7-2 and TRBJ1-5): GAGVSQSPSNKVTEKGKDVELRCDPISGHTALYWYRQSLGQGLEFLIYFQGNSAPDKSGLPSDRFSAERTGGSVSTLTIQRTQQEDSAVYLCASTKHVSNQPQHFGDGTRLSIL.

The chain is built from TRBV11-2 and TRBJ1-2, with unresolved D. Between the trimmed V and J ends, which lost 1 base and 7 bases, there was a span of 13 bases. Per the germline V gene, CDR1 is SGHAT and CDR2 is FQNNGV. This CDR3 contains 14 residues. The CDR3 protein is CASSLGTPRGGYTF. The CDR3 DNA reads TGTGCCAGCAGCTTAGGGACCCCTCGGGGTGGCTACACCTTC. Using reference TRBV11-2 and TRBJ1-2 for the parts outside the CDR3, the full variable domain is EAGVAQSPRYKIIEKRQSVAFWCNPISGHATLYWYQQILGQGPKLLIQFQNNGVVDDSQLPKDRFSAERLKGVDSTLKIQPAKLEDSAVYLCASSLGTPRGGYTFGSGTRLTVV.

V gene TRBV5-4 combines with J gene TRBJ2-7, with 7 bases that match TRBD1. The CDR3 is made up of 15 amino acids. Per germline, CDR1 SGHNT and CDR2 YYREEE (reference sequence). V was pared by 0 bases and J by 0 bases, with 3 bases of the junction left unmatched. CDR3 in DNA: TGTGCCAGCAGCTTGGCCGCAGGGGGCTCCTACGAGCAGTACTTC. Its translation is CASSLAAGGSYEQYF.

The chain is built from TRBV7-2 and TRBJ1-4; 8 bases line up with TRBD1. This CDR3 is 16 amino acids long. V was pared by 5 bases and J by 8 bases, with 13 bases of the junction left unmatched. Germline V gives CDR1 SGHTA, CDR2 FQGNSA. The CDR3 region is CASSPPDRAFGEKLFF. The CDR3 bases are TGTGCCAGCAGCCCCCCGGACAGGGCATTCGGGGAAAAACTGTTTTTT. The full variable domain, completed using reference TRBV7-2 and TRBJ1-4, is GAGVSQSPSNKVTEKGKDVELRCDPISGHTALYWYRQSLGQGLEFLIYFQGNSAPDKSGLPSDRFSAERTGGSVSTLTIQRTQQEDSAVYLCASSPPDRAFGEKLFFGSGTQLSVL.

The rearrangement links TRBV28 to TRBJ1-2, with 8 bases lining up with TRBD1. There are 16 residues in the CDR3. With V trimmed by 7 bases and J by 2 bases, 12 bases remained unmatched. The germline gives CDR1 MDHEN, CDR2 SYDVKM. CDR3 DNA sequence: TGTGCCAGCAAGTCAGGGGGCGTGAGGGGAAACTATGGCTACACCTTC. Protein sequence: CASKSGGVRGNYGYTF.

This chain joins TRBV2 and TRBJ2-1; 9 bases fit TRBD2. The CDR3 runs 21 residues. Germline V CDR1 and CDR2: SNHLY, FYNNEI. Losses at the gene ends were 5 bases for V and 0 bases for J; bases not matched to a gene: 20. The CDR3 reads CASSPRLAGGLFSSSYNEQFF. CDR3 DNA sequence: TGTGCCAGCAGTCCCCGTCTCGCGGGAGGGCTTTTCTCGAGCTCCTACAATGAGCAGTTCTTC.

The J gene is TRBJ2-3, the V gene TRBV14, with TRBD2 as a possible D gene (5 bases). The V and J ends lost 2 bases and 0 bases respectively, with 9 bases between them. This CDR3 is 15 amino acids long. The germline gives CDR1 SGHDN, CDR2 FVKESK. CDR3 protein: CASSQWTFSTDTQYF. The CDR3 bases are TGTGCCAGCAGCCAATGGACTTTTAGCACAGATACGCAGTATTTT.

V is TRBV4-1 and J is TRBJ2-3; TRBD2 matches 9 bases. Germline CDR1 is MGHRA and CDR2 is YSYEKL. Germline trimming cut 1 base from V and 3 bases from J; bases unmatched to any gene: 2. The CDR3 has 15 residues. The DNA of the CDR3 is TGCGCCAGCAGCCAAGGCGGGAGGGAGACAGATACGCAGTATTTT. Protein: CASSQGGRETDTQYF.